In its sample, the clone carrying this TCR beta chain was seen a few times. This sample was included in a study of CD8+CD57+ T cells in acquired aplastic anemia. Trimming took off 6 bases at V and 1 base at J, with 14 bases between the two ends. Germline V lookup: CDR1 WSHSY, CDR2 SAAADI. The CDR3 is made up of 15 amino acids. It was patients with CD8+CD57+ cell expansion by flow cytometry who were chosen for sequencing. Severe acquired aplastic anemia was diagnosed in all patients. Genomic DNA, the template, was used for profiling of the TCR beta VDJ and CDR3. TCRdb called the reads again in MiXCR, with one record for every CDR3 protein. Among roughly 160,000 distinct CDR3 sequences listed, 70% to 75% were seen once.

The sample consisted of sorted CD4+, CD8+, or CD8+CD57+ T cells (not recorded which) from PBMCs. V gene TRBV10-2 combines with J gene TRBJ2-3, with a weak D call TRBD2 (5 bases). The TCR comes from a human donor with aplastic anemia. The CDR3, as DNA: TGCGCCAGCAGGCGAACGGTCGGGGGCACAGATACGCAGTATTTT. It translates to CASRRTVGGTDTQYF.